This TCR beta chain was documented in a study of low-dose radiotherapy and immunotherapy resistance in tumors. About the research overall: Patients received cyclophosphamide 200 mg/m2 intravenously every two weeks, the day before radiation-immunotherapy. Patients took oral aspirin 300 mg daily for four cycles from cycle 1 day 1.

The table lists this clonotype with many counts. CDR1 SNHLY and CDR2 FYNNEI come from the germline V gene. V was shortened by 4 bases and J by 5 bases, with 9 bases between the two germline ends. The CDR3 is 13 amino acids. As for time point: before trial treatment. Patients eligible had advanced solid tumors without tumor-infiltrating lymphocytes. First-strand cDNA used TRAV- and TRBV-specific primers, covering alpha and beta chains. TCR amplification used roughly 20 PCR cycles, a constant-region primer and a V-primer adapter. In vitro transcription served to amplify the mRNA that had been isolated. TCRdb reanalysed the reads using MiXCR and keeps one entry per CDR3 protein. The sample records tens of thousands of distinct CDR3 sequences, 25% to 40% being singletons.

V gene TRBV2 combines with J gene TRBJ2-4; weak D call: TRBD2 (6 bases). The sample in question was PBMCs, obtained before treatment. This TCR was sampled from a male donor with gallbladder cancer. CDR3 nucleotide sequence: TGTGCCAGCAGTGTAAGACTAGAAAACATTCAGTACTTC. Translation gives CASSVRLENIQYF.